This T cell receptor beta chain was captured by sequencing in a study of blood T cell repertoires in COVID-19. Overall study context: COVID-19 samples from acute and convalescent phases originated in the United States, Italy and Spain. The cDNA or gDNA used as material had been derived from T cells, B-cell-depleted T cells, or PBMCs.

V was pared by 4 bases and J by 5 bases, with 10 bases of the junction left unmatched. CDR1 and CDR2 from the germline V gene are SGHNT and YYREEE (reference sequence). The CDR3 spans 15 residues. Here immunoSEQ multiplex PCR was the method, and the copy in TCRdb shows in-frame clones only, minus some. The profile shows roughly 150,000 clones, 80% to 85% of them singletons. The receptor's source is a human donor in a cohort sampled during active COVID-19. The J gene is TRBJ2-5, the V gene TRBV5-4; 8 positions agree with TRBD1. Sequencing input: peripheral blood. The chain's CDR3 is CASSGKGRGQETQYF. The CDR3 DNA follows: TGTGCCAGCAGCGGCAAGGGCAGGGGGCAGGAGACCCAGTACTTC.